This T cell receptor (beta chain) was sequenced for a study of beta chain features in type 1 diabetes. The CDR3 contains 13 residues. Germline V gene data show CDR1 as SQVTM and CDR2 as ANQGSEA. Trimming pared 1 base from V and 8 bases from J, leaving 12 bases between. Study results and limitations: People with Type 1 diabetes carried modestly yet significantly shorter TCRB CDR3s in all four CD4+ subsets. There was no resolution here of whether HLA type influences TCRB rearrangement. Shorter templates might be favored by PCR, and equally so in patients and in controls.

Sorting based on CD45RO/CCR7/CD25/CD127/CD95/CD27 separated CD4+ naive, central memory, regulatory and stem cell-like memory cells. The sequenced template was cDNA made from the entire isolated RNA. Profiled with immunoSEQ multiplex PCR; TCRdb holds only in-frame clones, not every one. The sample includes 450,000 or so clones, 10% to 12% of them seen just once. This clone was counted only a few times. Its antigen is unidentified. This TCR was sampled from a woman aged 18-35 years in good health. This chain links TRBV29-1 with TRBJ1-5; the D gene is possibly TRBD1 (6 bases). The sample was naive CD4+ T cells from blood. CDR3 bases: TGCAGCGTTGAAGGCTCAGGGGAGGAGCCCCAGCATTTT. Translated: CSVEGSGEEPQHF.